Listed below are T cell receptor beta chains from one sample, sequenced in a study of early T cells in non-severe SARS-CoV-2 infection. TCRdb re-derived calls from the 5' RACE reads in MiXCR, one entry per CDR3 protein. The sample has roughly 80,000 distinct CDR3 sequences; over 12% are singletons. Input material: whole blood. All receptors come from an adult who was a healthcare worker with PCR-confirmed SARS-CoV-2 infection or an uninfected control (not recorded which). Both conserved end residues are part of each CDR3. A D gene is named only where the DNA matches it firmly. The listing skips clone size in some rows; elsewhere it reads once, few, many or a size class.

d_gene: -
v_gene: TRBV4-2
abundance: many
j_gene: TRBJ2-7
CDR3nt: TGTGCCAGCAGCCAAGAGAAGACAGATCCCTACGAGCAGTACTTC
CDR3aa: CASSQEKTDPYEQYF

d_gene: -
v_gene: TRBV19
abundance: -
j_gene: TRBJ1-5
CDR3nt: TGTGCCAGTAGATCGACACGGGAGTATAGCAATCAGCCCCAGCATTTT
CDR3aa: CASRSTREYSNQPQHF

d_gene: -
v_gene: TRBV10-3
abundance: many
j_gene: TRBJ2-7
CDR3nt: TGTGCCATCAGTGTCTTAGTGAGCTACGAGCAGTACTTC
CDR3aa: CAISVLVSYEQYF

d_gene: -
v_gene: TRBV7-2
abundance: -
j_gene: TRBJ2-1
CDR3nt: TGTGCCAGCAGCCAGGAGGGGGGAGTGTCAAATGAGCAGTTCTTC
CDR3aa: CASSQEGGVSNEQFF

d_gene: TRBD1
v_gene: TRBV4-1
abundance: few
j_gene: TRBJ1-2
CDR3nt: TGCGCCAGCAGCCGGGTTGGACAGGGAGGCTATGGCTACACCTTC
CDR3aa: CASSRVGQGGYGYTF

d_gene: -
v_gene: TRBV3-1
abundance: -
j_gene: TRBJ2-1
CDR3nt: TGTGCCAGCAGCCAAGCGGGGGCCGAGCAGTTCTTC
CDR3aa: CASSQAGAEQFF

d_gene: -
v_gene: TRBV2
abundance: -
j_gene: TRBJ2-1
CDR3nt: TGTGCCAGCAAGGACGACGGACACAATGAGCAGTTCTTC
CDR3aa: CASKDDGHNEQFF

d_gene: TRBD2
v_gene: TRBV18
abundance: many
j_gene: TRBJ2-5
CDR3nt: TGTGCCAGCTCTCTACTCGGCCGACTAGCGGGAACCCGAGAGACCCAGTACTTC
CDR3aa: CASSLLGRLAGTRETQYF

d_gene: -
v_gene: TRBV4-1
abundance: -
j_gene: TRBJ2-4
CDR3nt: TGCGCCAGCAGCCAAGATTATGGGGCCAAAAACATTCAGTACTTC
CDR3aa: CASSQDYGAKNIQYF

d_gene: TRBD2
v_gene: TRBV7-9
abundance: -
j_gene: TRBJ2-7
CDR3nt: TGTGCCAGCAGCAGACAGCGGGACTTGCACGAGCAGTACTTC
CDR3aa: CASSRQRDLHEQYF

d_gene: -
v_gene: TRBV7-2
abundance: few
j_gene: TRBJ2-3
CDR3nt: TGTGCCAGCAGCTTAGGGTCGTCCCCGGAGACTACGCAGTATTTT
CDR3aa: CASSLGSSPETTQYF

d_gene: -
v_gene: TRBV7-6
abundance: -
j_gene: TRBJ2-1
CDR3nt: TGTGCCAGCAGCTTAGAGTGGGCAAACAATGAGCAGTTCTTC
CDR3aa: CASSLEWANNEQFF

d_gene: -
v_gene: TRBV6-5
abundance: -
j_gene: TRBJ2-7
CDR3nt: TGTGCCAGCAGTTACTCTACGGGGGCGTACGAGCAGTACTTC
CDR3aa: CASSYSTGAYEQYF

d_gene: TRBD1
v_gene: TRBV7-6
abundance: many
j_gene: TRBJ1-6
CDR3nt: TGTGCCAGCAGCTTAACTGAGACAGGGGCCACTTCACCCCTCCACTTT
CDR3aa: CASSLTETGATSPLHF

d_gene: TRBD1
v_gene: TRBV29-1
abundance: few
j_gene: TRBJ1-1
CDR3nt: TGTAGCGCAGACAGGGGGCTTAGCACTGAAGCTTTCTTT
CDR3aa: CSADRGLSTEAFF

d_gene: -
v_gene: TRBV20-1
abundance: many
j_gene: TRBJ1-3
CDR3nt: TGCAGTGCAGGGGAAAGCTCTGGAAACACCATATATTTT
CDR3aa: CSAGESSGNTIYF

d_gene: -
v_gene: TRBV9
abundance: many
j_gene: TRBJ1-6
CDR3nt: TGTGCCAGCAGCGTAGACTGGGAAAAGGCACCCCTCCACTTT
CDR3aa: CASSVDWEKAPLHF

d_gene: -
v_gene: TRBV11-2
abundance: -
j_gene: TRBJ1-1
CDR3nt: TGTGCCAGCAGCTTAGGCACGACCCCGACCACTGAAGCTTTCTTT
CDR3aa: CASSLGTTPTTEAFF

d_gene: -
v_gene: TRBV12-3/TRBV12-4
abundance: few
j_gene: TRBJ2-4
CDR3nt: TGTGCCAGCAGTGGGGGAAGCGCGGGCAAAAACATTCAGTACTTC
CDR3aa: CASSGGSAGKNIQYF

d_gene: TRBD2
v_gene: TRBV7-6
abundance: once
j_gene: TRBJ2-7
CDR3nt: TGTGCCAGCAGGTCTAGCGGGACCAGCTACGAGCAGTACTTC
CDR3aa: CASRSSGTSYEQYF

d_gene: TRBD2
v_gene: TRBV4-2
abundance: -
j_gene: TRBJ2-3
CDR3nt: TGTGCCAGCAGCCAAGAGGGCCTAGCGGGGGGATCTCGCACAGATACGCAGTATTTT
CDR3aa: CASSQEGLAGGSRTDTQYF

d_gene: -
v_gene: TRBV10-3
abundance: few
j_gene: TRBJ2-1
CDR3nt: TGTGCCACCCAGGGGACTACAAATGAGCAGTTCTTC
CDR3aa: CATQGTTNEQFF

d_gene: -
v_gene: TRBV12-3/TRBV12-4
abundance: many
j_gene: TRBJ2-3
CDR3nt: TGTGCCAGCAGTTTACGGGCAGGGAGGACAGATACGCAGTATTTT
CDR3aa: CASSLRAGRTDTQYF

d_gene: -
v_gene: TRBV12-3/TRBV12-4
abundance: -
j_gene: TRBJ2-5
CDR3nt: TGTGCCAGCAGTATAGACCCCAAAGAGACCCAGTACTTC
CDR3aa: CASSIDPKETQYF

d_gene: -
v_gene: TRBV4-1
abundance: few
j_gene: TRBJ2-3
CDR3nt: TGCGCCAGCAGCCCCCGCCGAAAAGATACGCAGTATTTT
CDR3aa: CASSPRRKDTQYF

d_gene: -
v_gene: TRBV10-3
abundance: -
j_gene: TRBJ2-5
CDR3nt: TGTGCCATAAAGGACAGTACGAAAGAGACCCAGTACTTC
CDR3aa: CAIKDSTKETQYF

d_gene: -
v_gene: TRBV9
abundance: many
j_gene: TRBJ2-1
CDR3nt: TGTGCCAGCAGCGTAGGTCCCAGGTCCTCGGATGAGCAGTTCTTC
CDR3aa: CASSVGPRSSDEQFF

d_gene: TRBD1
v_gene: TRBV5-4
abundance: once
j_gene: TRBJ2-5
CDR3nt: TGTGCCAGCAGCTCGGGACAGGGATTTCTAGAGACCCAGTACTTC
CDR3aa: CASSSGQGFLETQYF

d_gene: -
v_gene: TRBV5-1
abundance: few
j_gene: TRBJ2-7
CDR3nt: TGCGCCAGCAGCGACGGACCGGGAGCCCTCCTGGAGCAGTACTTC
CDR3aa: CASSDGPGALLEQYF

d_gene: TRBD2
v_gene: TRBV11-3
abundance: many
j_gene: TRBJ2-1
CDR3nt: TGTGCCAGCAGCTTAACAATAGCGGGAGGGGGTGAGCAGTTCTTC
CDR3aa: CASSLTIAGGGEQFF

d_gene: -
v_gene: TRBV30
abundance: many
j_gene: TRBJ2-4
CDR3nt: TGTGCCTTTTCCCCGTCCGGGGCCCGAAGGATTCAGTACTTC
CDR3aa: CAFSPSGARRIQYF

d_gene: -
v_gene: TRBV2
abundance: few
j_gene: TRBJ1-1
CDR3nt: TGTGCCAGCAGTCCTGGATCCAGAGCTTTCTTT
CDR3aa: CASSPGSRAFF

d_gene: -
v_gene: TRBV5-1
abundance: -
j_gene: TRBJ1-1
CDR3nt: TGCGCCACCAGGGCGTCGAGGGGCACTGAAGCTTTCTTT
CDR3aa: CATRASRGTEAFF

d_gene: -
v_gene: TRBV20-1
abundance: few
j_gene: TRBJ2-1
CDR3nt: TGCAGTGCTAGGGTGCCTGGGGGGAATGAGCAGTTCTTC
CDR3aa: CSARVPGGNEQFF

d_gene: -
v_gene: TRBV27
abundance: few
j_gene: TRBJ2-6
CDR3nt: TGTGCCAGCCGGCAGGGACTCTCTGGGGCCAACGTCCTGACTTTC
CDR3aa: CASRQGLSGANVLTF

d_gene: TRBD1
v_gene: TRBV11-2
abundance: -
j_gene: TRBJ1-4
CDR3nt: TGTGCCAGCAGCTTAGGCGACAGGGGGCCGTTTTTT
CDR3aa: CASSLGDRGPFF

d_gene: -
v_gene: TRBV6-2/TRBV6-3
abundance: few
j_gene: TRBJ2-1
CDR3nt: TGTGCCAGCAGACAACAGACAGCTCTTGGGCAGTTCTTC
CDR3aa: CASRQQTALGQFF

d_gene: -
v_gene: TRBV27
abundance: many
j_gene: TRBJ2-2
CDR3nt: TGTGCCAGCAGCCGCAAGGACAGACCTGGGCCGGCCGGGGAGCTGTTTTTT
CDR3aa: CASSRKDRPGPAGELFF

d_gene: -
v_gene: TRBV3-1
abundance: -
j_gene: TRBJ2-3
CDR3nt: TGTACCAGCAGCCAAGATGAGAACAGCGCCCCTGGCACAGATACGCAGTATTTT
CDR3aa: CTSSQDENSAPGTDTQYF

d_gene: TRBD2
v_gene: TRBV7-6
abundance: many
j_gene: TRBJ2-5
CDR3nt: TGTGCCAGCAGCTTAAACGGACTAGCGGGACAAGAGACCCAGTACTTC
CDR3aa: CASSLNGLAGQETQYF

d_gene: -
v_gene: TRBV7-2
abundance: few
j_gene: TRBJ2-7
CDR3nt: TGTGCCAGCAGCTTAAGCGGGTTCTCCTCCTACGAGCAGTACTTC
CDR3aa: CASSLSGFSSYEQYF

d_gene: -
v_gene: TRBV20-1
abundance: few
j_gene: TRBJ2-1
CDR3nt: TGCAGTGCCCACCCCCCTGGGAAGGAGCAGTTCTTC
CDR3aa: CSAHPPGKEQFF

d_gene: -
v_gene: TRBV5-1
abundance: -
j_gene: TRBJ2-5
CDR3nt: TGCGCCAGCAGCTTGGGAGGGTGGGACCAAGAGACCCAGTACTTC
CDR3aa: CASSLGGWDQETQYF